Included here is one TCR beta chain sequence, with context. This clonotype was found a few times. Its antigen remains undetermined. No base quality values were provided; no much bigger clone lies one nucleotide off. Libraries were constructed by PCR. At the Johns Hopkins FTIC core, DNA from the cultured CD4+ T cells underwent TCR sequencing with the Oncomine TCR Beta short-read assay. Genomic DNA was extracted from the cultured CD4+ T cells with the QIAamp micro DNA kit. Oncomine TCR Beta libraries from cultured CD4+ T cells were pooled using unique dual indexes and sequenced on an Illumina iSeq 100. In the authors' own workflow: Non-productive sequences were filtered out, and CDR3s that did not start with C, did not end with F or W, or were shorter than 7 amino acids were discarded. Antigen-specific clonotypes were identified with the MANAFEST web application by comparing peptide-stimulated wells with reference and other culture wells. Positive clones required FDR below 0.05, an odds ratio above 5, and productive frequency above 0.1% in at least two of three replicate wells. A clonotype counted as cross-reactive if it showed significant expansion both in the SARS-CoV-2 spike wells and in at least one common cold coronavirus spike condition. CDR3 homology was assessed with Levenshtein distances (stringdist) and unrooted phylogenetic trees (ape) in R version 3.6.1. TCRdb itself trimmed the public reads at Q25 with fastp, ran MiXCR and retained productive beta chains. A single entry per CDR3 protein holds the most common genes and DNA from its merged rows. Here the V and J calls rest on TCRdb's processing, not on the authors' analysis. Recorded for this sample are about 19,000 distinct CDR3 sequences; about 21% of them occurred a single time. The ten biggest clones cover about 8% of the sample.

The entry originates in a study of vaccination and CD4 T cells after COVID-19 (dated by TCRdb to between 2021 and 2022). As for the study more broadly: Every convalescent patient had a positive nasal swab PCR test for SARS-CoV-2, with mild disease in several patients and severe disease in one. Two doses of either the Pfizer-BioNTech BNT162b2 vaccine (n=8) or the Moderna mRNA-1273 vaccine (n=2) were administered to participants. Control cultures received a CEFX viral epitope pool as the positive control, an HIV-1 Nef peptide pool as the negative control, or no peptide. In roughly 10 COVID-19 convalescent patients and a few infection-naive healthy vaccine recipients, the spike-specific CD4+ TCR repertoire before mRNA vaccination was compared with the repertoire after mRNA vaccination. The cultures were stimulated with overlapping spike peptide pools from SARS-CoV-2 and from the common cold coronaviruses HCoV-NL63, HCoV-OC43 and HCoV-229E. Post-vaccine blood samples were taken a median of around 70 days after the second vaccine dose, with a range of about 13 to 241 days. Post-COVID blood samples were collected from convalescent patients a median of approximately 100 days after diagnosis, with a range of roughly 30 to 161 days. In the convalescent cohort there were six males and four females, among whom were two Hispanic individuals, seven Caucasians, two Asians and one multiracial person.

The CDR3 contains 15 residues, cysteine and phenylalanine counted. The read is trimmed to its CDR3 DNA, 45 bases read in frame from base 1. V is clipped by 1 base and J by 1 base, and the sequence between their germline boundaries is 10 bases long. CDR1 is given as GTSNPN and CDR2 as SVGIG, both from the germline V gene (reference sequence). Study-wide findings and limitations: Of the vaccine-specific clones in convalescent patients, 304 of 307, or nearly all, reacted only to SARS-CoV-2 spike and did not cross-react with common cold coronaviruses. The median count of SARS-CoV-2-reactive clonotypes went up from some 23 after infection to 38 after vaccination, although the change was not significant. The study included relatively few convalescent patients and did not analyze early timepoints after natural infection. In convalescent patients, a median roughly 83% of post-vaccine SARS-CoV-2-reactive clones were detected only after vaccination, and vaccine-specific priming was suggested by this finding.

In light of the paper, this sample's treatment or condition label describes: approximately nine-day PBMC culture with coronavirus spike peptide pools or control peptides (ViraFEST assay). The ViraFEST assay was used in the study, in which antigen-specific T cells were expanded with peptide pools and expanded clonotypes were subsequently identified by TCR sequencing. The convalescent patients' positive SARS-CoV-2 PCR tests fell between March and December 2020, which was before the Alpha, Beta and Delta variants emerged in the United States. Each well held fewer than 2.5 million PBMCs cultured with approximately 10 ug/ml peptide pools in IMDM containing around 5% human AB serum and around 10 IU/ml IL-2. Half of the culture medium was replaced with fresh IL-2-containing medium on days 3 and 7. CD4+ T cells were isolated after around 9 days of culture through negative selection using the EasySep CD4+ T cell isolation kit. Ficoll-Paque Plus gradient centrifugation was used to isolate PBMCs from whole blood, and the isolated PBMCs were then either used fresh or cryopreserved at -140C. In general, triplicate wells were set up for every culture condition.

Sequencing input: cultured CD4+ T cells from blood. The sequence is built from TRBV30 and TRBJ2-2, and perhaps TRBD1 as D gene, on 5 matching bases. This TCR was sampled from a human donor with COVID-19. The DNA sequence is given as TGTGCCTGGAGTGGCGGACAACTGAACACCGGGGAGCTGTTTTTT. Translated, it gives CAWSGGQLNTGELFF.